Below, 25 T cell receptor beta chains from the same sample are listed, as sequenced in a study of response to subunit inactivated influenza vaccine. TCRdb ran MiXCR on the RT-PCR reads and lists one entry per CDR3 protein. The data contain 650,000 to 800,000 distinct CDR3 sequences, under 20% of them seen just once; the ten biggest clones take up roughly 11%. Here the sequenced sample was PBMCs from blood, taken more than 4 days after vaccination. These receptors came from a man aged 50-59 years who received an inactivated influenza vaccine.

This clonotype was found a few times. V is TRBV4-2 and J is TRBJ1-6; D is unclear. The CDR3 is 14 residues long. With 3 bases removed from V and 9 bases from J, the gap between germline ends came to 12 bases. Germline-derived CDR1 and CDR2 are LGHNA and YNFKEQ. CDR3 loop: CASSQASTGSPLHF. The CDR3 DNA is TGTGCCAGCAGCCAGGCCTCCACGGGTTCACCCCTCCACTTT.

V is TRBV15 and J is TRBJ1-5; 7 positions match TRBD1. Germline CDR1 reads LNHNV; CDR2 reads YYDKDF (reference sequence). The CDR3 totals 13 residues. J lost 5 bases, V lost 5 bases, and 3 bases had no gene match. CDR3 region: CATSLDRDQPQHF. In DNA, the CDR3 is TGTGCCACCAGCCTCGACAGGGATCAGCCCCAGCATTTT.

The CDR3 loop is CASSSPSGTGANVLTF. The CDR3 DNA reads as TGTGCCAGCAGCTCACCTAGCGGGACTGGGGCCAACGTCCTGACTTTC. The chain carries TRBV7-2 and TRBJ2-6; 9 nucleotides line up with TRBD2. The CDR3 length is 16 residues. In germline, CDR1 is SGHTA, CDR2 FQGNSA. The V and J ends lost 4 bases and 2 bases, in that order; junction bases with no gene match: 3. Using reference TRBV7-2 and TRBJ2-6 for the parts outside the CDR3, the full variable domain is GAGVSQSPSNKVTEKGKDVELRCDPISGHTALYWYRQSLGQGLEFLIYFQGNSAPDKSGLPSDRFSAERTGGSVSTLTIQRTQQEDSAVYLCASSSPSGTGANVLTFGAGSRLTVL.

V and J are TRBV5-1 and TRBJ2-1, with D possibly TRBD2 on 6 matching bases. Germline-derived CDR1 and CDR2 are SGHRS and YFSETQ. Trimming took off 0 bases at V and 3 bases at J, with 13 bases between the two ends. This CDR3 spans 16 amino acids. The DNA of the CDR3 is TGCGCCAGCAGCTTGGGGGGGAGGTTAGGCTACAATGAGCAGTTCTTC. This translates into CASSLGGRLGYNEQFF.

This clonotype has just a few counts. The V and J genes are TRBV20-1 and TRBJ2-7, with TRBD2 matching over 11 bases. The J segment lost 2 bases and the V segment lost 6 bases, leaving 9 bases of the junction unmatched. CDR1 is DFQATT and CDR2 is SNEGSKA in the germline V gene (reference sequence). The CDR3 runs 15 residues. The DNA for the CDR3 is TGCAGTGCGGACTCCGGGACTAGCGGAACCTACGAGCAGTACTTC. Translation: CSADSGTSGTYEQYF.

The chain is built from TRBV6-1 and TRBJ1-5; a weak D match, TRBD1 (5 bases). Germline V gene sequence: CDR1 MNHNS, CDR2 SASEGT. V was cut by 6 bases and J by 4 bases, with 19 bases left in between. CDR3 length: 16 amino acids. The CDR3 DNA reads TGTGCCAGCAGAGGGGTAGGTATGCCGCTTAATCAGCCCCAGCATTTT. It encodes CASRGVGMPLNQPQHF.

In its sample, this clonotype was seen many times. V usage is TRBV12-3 or TRBV12-4 and J usage is TRBJ2-2; D uncertain. The V and J ends lost 3 bases and 6 bases respectively, with 8 bases between them. The CDR3 runs 13 residues. The CDR3 sequence: CASSFQVAGELFF. The CDR3 nucleotides read TGTGCCAGCAGTTTCCAGGTGGCCGGGGAGCTGTTTTTT.

In regard to this clonotype: A junction boundary mismatches the germline segment, possibly from a read error. V and J are TRBV11-2 and TRBJ1-3; 7 bases map to TRBD1. CDR1 and CDR2 from the germline V gene are SGHAT and FQNNGV. The length of the CDR3 is 17 residues. Written as DNA, the CDR3 is TGTGCCAGCAGCCTAGAGGGACAGCTTAGCTCTGGAAACACCATATATTTT. Translation gives CASSLEGQLSSGNTIYF.

This clonotype was picked up a small number of times. The gene calls are TRBV11-2 and TRBJ1-3; D might be TRBD1 (6 bases). The length of the CDR3 is 14 residues. Trimming left V 1 base short and J 5 bases short, with 9 bases between. Germline V gives CDR1 SGHAT, CDR2 FQNNGV. The CDR3 region is CASSLGTARNTIYF. Here the CDR3 DNA reads TGTGCCAGCAGCTTAGGGACAGCACGAAACACCATATATTTT.

The chain has TRBV27 and TRBJ2-1; D is ambiguous. V was trimmed by 2 bases and J by 8 bases, leaving 22 bases between them. The germline CDR1 and CDR2 sequences are MNHEY and SMNVEV (reference sequence). This CDR3 spans 17 amino acids. CDR3 region: CASSLPKNYLFRDEQFF. The CDR3 DNA follows: TGTGCCAGCAGTTTACCGAAAAACTACCTGTTTCGCGATGAGCAGTTCTTC.

The chain recombines TRBV7-8 with TRBJ1-1; TRBD1 matches 7 bases. This CDR3 has 18 amino acids. CDR1 and CDR2 (germline): SGHVS, FQNEAQ. The ends lost 3 bases at V and 0 bases at J; junction bases unmatched: 13. The CDR3 DNA reads TGTGCCAGCAGCTTCTACAAGACAGGGACGGTCATGAACACTGAAGCTTTCTTT. It codes for CASSFYKTGTVMNTEAFF.

The chain employs TRBV2 and TRBJ2-7; D is undetermined. Germline values: CDR1 SNHLY, CDR2 FYNNEI. The V and J ends lost 1 base and 3 bases respectively, with 10 bases between them. The CDR3 sequence is 14 residues long. CDR3 residues: CASSEGGHLYEQYF. CDR3 in DNA: TGTGCCAGCAGTGAAGGTGGGCATCTCTACGAGCAGTACTTC.

Points on this clonotype: At one boundary the junction diverges from the germline segment, which might be a read error. The chain is built from TRBV7-2 and TRBJ2-3; D gene ambiguous. CDR3 length: 14 residues. Looked up from germline, CDR1 is SGHTA and CDR2 is FQGNSA. CDR3 protein: CASSLSAITDTLYF. The CDR3 DNA reads as TGTGCCAGCAGCTTGTCGGCGATCACAGATACGCTGTATTTT.

This clonotype appeared a few times. The V call is TRBV6-2 or TRBV6-3, the J call TRBJ2-7; 8 positions agree with TRBD1. The CDR3 totals 14 residues. V gave up 6 bases and J gave up 3 bases; unmatched junction bases: 7. From germline, CDR1 is MNHEY and CDR2 SVGEGT. CDR3 protein: CASRDDRGGYEQYF. In DNA form, the CDR3 reads TGTGCCAGCAGAGATGACAGGGGAGGCTACGAGCAGTACTTC.

V and J are TRBV20-1 and TRBJ2-3; 8 positions match TRBD2. CDR3 length equals 16 residues. Trimming took 5 bases from V and 4 from J; bases not matched to a gene: 14. Germline CDR1 and CDR2: DFQATT and SNEGSKA (reference sequence). The CDR3 bases are TGCAGTGCTCCTTCCTTAAGAGCGGGAGTACCAGATACGCAGTATTTT. This sequence encodes CSAPSLRAGVPDTQYF.

There are a few counts of this clonotype. The rearrangement joins TRBV20-1 to TRBJ2-7; TRBD1 or TRBD2 may be the D gene (7 bases each). CDR3 length: 15 residues. CDR1 and CDR2 from the germline V gene are DFQATT and SNEGSKA (reference sequence). Deletions cut 0 bases from V and 9 bases from J, with 21 bases between. The CDR3 DNA is TGCAGTGCTAGAGAACCGGAGACAGGGAGGGCGGGGCAGTACTTC. Protein: CSAREPETGRAGQYF.

This clonotype has only a few counts. The chain recombines TRBV6-1 with TRBJ2-3; 7 bases agree with TRBD1. Germline assignment: CDR1 MNHNS and CDR2 SASEGT. The trim removed 6 bases at V and 3 bases at J, leaving 21 bases unmatched. CDR3 size: 19 residues. The CDR3 sequence: CASRGGFRGQVGKTDTQYF. CDR3 bases: TGTGCCAGCAGAGGGGGTTTTAGGGGGCAAGTGGGGAAAACAGATACGCAGTATTTT.

The count of this clonotype is one. The chain has TRBV19 and TRBJ2-1; D is perhaps TRBD2 (6 bases). CDR1 and CDR2 from the germline V gene are LNHDA and SQIVND (reference sequence). The length of the CDR3 is 16 residues. With 3 bases removed from V and 1 base from J, the gap between germline ends came to 13 bases. The chain's CDR3 is CASSMEGGGSYNEQFF. Written as DNA, the CDR3 is TGTGCCAGTAGTATGGAGGGAGGTGGATCCTACAATGAGCAGTTCTTC.

In this sample, this clonotype turned up a few times. This chain links TRBV6-2 or TRBV6-3 with TRBJ2-5, with a tentative D call TRBD2 (5 bases). Trimming removed 4 bases at V and 2 bases at J, with 14 bases between. CDR3 size: 15 residues. Per the germline V gene, CDR1 is MNHEY and CDR2 is SVGEGT. The CDR3 DNA is TGTGCCAGCAGTTCCGCCGGACTGAGACAAGAGACCCAGTACTTC. Protein product: CASSSAGLRQETQYF.

The chain uses TRBV7-9 and TRBJ2-7; no definite D call. Per the germline V gene, CDR1 is SEHNR and CDR2 is FQNEAQ (reference sequence). The V gene lost 2 bases and the J gene lost 0 bases, with 8 bases spanning the gap. The CDR3 sequence is 14 residues long. Written as DNA, the CDR3 is TGTGCCAGCAGCTTATTGGTCGGCTCCTACGAGCAGTACTTC. Its translation is CASSLLVGSYEQYF.

Only a few counts were recorded for this clonotype. The chain recombines TRBV15 with TRBJ2-1; a weak D match, TRBD2 (5 bases). The CDR3 sequence is 14 residues long. CDR1 and CDR2 (germline): LNHNV, YYDKDF (reference sequence). V lost 5 bases to trimming and J lost 7 bases, with 15 bases between them. This CDR3 reads CATSGELDGNEQFF. The CDR3 DNA sequence: TGTGCCACCAGCGGGGAGCTCGACGGGAATGAGCAGTTCTTC.

The rearrangement joins TRBV20-1 to TRBJ2-7; TRBD1 matches at 7 bases. The germline gives CDR1 DFQATT, CDR2 SNEGSKA (reference sequence). The CDR3 has 14 residues. Germline trimming cut 4 bases from V and 3 bases from J; bases unmatched to any gene: 9. Here the CDR3 DNA reads TGCAGTGCTATAGGACAGGAAGGGCTCTACGAGCAGTACTTC. Protein product: CSAIGQEGLYEQYF.

V is TRBV28 and J is TRBJ1-6; 8 nucleotides line up with TRBD1. J lost 0 bases, V lost 4 bases, and 14 bases had no gene match. Germline-derived CDR1 and CDR2 are MDHEN and SYDVKM. There are 20 residues in the CDR3. CDR3 protein: CASSSLFGQGFSSYNSPLHF. The CDR3, as DNA: TGTGCCAGCAGTTCCCTGTTCGGACAGGGTTTTAGCTCCTATAATTCACCCCTCCACTTT. The full variable domain, its missing parts supplied by reference TRBV28 and TRBJ1-6, is DVKVTQSSRYLVKRTGEKVFLECVQDMDHENMFWYRQDPGLGLRLIYFSYDVKMKEKGDIPEGYSVSREKKERFSLILESASTNQTSMYLCASSSLFGQGFSSYNSPLHFGNGTRLTVT.

The rearrangement links TRBV29-1 to TRBJ1-1; 8 positions agree with TRBD1. The germline V gene has CDR1 SQVTM and CDR2 ANQGSEA. V was pared by 7 bases and J by 6 bases, with 13 bases of the junction left unmatched. The CDR3 contains 14 residues. DNA of the CDR3: TGCAGCGCCACACGCAGGGGGCAAGGCGCTGAAGCTTTCTTT. Amino acids: CSATRRGQGAEAFF. The entire variable domain, with the rest obtained from reference TRBV29-1 and TRBJ1-1, is as follows: SAVISQKPSRDICQRGTSLTIQCQVDSQVTMMFWYRQQPGQSLTLIATANQGSEATYESGFVIDKFPISRPNLTFSTLTVSNMSPEDSSIYLCSATRRGQGAEAFFGQGTRLTVV.

A few counts support this clonotype. The gene calls are TRBV25-1 and TRBJ1-1; D remains unclear. Germline V gene lookup returns CDR1 MGHDK and CDR2 SYGVNS. The CDR3 runs to 11 residues. With 10 bases removed from V and 1 base from J, the gap between germline ends came to 7 bases. CDR3 in amino acids: CATQRNTEAFF. The CDR3 DNA reads as TGTGCCACCCAGAGGAACACTGAAGCTTTCTTT.